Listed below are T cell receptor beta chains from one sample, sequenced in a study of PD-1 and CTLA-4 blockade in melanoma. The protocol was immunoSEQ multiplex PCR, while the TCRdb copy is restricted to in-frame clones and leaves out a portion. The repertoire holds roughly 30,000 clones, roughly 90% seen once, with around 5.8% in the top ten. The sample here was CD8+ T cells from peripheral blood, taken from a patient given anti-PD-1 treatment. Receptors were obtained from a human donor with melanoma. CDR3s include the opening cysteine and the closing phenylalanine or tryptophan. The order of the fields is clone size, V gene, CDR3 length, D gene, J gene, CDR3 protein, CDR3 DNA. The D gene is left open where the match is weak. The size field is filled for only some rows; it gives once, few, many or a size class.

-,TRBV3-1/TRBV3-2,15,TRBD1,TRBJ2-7,CASSQDWDRTYEQYF,TGTGCCAGCAGCCAAGATTGGGACAGGACCTACGAGCAGTACTTC
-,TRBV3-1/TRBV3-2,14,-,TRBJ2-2,CASSRGSYTGELFF,TGTGCCAGCAGCCGGGGCTCTTACACCGGGGAGCTGTTTTTT
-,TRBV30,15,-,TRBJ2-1,CAWSHGTLSYNEQFF,TGTGCCTGGAGTCACGGGACTCTCTCCTACAATGAGCAGTTCTTC
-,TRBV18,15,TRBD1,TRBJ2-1,CASSPPGTGVNEQFF,TGTGCCAGCTCACCCCCGGGGACAGGCGTCAATGAGCAGTTCTTC
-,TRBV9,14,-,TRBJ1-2,CASSAKGANYGYTF,TGTGCCAGCAGCGCAAAAGGGGCTAACTATGGCTACACCTTC
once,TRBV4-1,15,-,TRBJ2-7,CASSQVYDNSYEQYF,TGCGCCAGCAGCCAAGTATACGACAACTCCTACGAGCAGTACTTC
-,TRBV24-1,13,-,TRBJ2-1,CATSDLGRSEQFF,TGTGCCACCAGTGACCTTGGACGGAGTGAGCAGTTCTTC
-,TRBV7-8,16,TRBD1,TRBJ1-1,CASSLLGRDRDTEAFF,TGTGCCAGCAGCTTATTGGGACGGGACAGAGACACTGAAGCTTTCTTT
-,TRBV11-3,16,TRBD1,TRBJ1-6,CASSYRRDRLNSPLHF,TGTGCCAGCAGCTACCGCCGGGACAGGCTTAATTCACCCCTCCACTTT
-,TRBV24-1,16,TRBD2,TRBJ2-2,CATAGGRVEIPGELFF,TGTGCCACGGCGGGGGGGCGAGTCGAGATTCCCGGGGAGCTGTTTTTT
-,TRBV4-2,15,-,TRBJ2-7,CASSQEGGLLYEQYF,TGTGCCAGCAGCCAAGAGGGGGGACTCCTCTACGAGCAGTACTTC
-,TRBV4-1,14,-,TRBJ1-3,CASSMAAARNTIYF,TGCGCCAGCAGCATGGCAGCGGCCAGAAACACCATATATTTT
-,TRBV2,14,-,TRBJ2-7,CASLKGGGLYEQYF,TGTGCCAGCCTCAAGGGCGGGGGCCTCTACGAGCAGTACTTC
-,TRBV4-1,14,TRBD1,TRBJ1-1,CASSQAQGGGTAFF,TGCGCCAGCAGCCAAGCCCAGGGGGGCGGGACGGCTTTCTTT
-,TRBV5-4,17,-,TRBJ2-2,CASSLAPGQMNTGELFF,TGTGCCAGCAGCTTGGCTCCGGGACAAATGAACACCGGGGAGCTGTTTTTT
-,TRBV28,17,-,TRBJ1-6,CASSLWQGSSYNSPLHF,TGTGCCAGCAGTTTATGGCAGGGGAGCTCCTATAATTCACCCCTCCACTTT
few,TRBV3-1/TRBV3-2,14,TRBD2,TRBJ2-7,CASSPGLAGREQYF,TGTGCCAGCAGCCCGGGACTAGCGGGGCGTGAGCAGTACTTC
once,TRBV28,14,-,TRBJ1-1,CASSLTEGGTEAFF,TGTGCCAGCAGTTTAACGGAAGGGGGCACTGAAGCTTTCTTT
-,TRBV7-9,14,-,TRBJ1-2,CASSLSYGPYGYTF,TGTGCCAGCAGCTTAAGTTACGGACCCTATGGCTACACCTTC
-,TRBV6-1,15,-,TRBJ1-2,CASSEAWAGHHGYTF,TGTGCCAGCAGTGAAGCATGGGCAGGGCACCATGGCTACACCTTC
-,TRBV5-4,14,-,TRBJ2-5,CASSFGHLQETQYF,TGTGCCAGCAGCTTCGGACACCTGCAAGAGACCCAGTACTTC
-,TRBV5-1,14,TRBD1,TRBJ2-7,CASSPRTGNYEQYF,TGCGCCAGCAGCCCCCGGACAGGAAACTACGAGCAGTACTTC
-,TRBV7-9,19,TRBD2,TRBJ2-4,CASSPRAAGDPLAKNIQYF,TGTGCCAGCAGCCCGCGAGCAGCGGGGGACCCTCTAGCCAAAAACATTCAGTACTTC
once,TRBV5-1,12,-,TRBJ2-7,CASSFGLYEQYF,TGCGCCAGCAGCTTTGGACTCTACGAGCAGTACTTC
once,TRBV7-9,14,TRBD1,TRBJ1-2,CASSLADRAIGYTF,TGTGCCAGCAGCTTAGCAGACAGGGCGATAGGCTACACCTTC
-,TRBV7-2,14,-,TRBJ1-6,CASSLEGYNSPLHF,TGTGCCAGCAGCTTAGAAGGCTATAATTCACCCCTCCACTTT
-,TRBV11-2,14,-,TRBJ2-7,CASSLVQTTYEQYF,TGTGCCAGCAGCTTAGTCCAGACGACCTACGAGCAGTACTTC
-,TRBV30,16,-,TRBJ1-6,CAWRNGFGGNNSPLHF,TGTGCCTGGAGAAATGGGTTCGGGGGAAATAATTCACCCCTCCACTTT
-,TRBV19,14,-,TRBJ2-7,CASSIVMGDLEQYF,TGTGCCAGTAGTATTGTAATGGGGGATCTCGAGCAGTACTTC